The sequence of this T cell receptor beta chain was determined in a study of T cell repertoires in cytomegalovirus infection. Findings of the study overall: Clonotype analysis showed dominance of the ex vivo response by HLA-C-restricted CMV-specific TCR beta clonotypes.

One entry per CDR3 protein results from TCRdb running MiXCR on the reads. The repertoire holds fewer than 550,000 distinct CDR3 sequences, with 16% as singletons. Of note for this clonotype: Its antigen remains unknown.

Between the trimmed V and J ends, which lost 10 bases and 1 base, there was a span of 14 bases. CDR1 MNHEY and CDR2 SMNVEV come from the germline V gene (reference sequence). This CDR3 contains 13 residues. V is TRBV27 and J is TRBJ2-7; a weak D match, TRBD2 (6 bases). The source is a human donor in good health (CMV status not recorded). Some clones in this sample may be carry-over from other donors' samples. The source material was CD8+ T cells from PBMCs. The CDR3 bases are TGTGCCAAGCCGGGACTTCCGTCCTACGAGCAGTACTTC. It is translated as CAKPGLPSYEQYF.